A selection of T cell receptor beta chains follows, all from one sample in a study of T cells in Graves' hyperthyroidism and ophthalmopathy. MiXCR was run by TCRdb on the multiplex PCR reads, yielding one entry per CDR3 protein. Of under 450,000 distinct CDR3 sequences listed, about 18% were seen once; the top ten hold roughly 35%. Sequencing was done on a sample of blood. The receptors stem from a young woman with Graves' hyperthyroidism that later progressed to Graves' ophthalmopathy. The CDR3 runs from the conserved cysteine through the conserved F or W. A D gene is named only where the DNA matches it firmly. Clone size is given for some rows only: seen once, a few or many times, or a class if the clone is expanded.

TRBJ1-1,many,TRBV28,.,CASSSQGLYTEAFF,TGTGCCAGCAGTTCTCAGGGGTTGTACACTGAAGCTTTCTTT
TRBJ2-7,many,TRBV20-1,.,CSARDAGKVRHEQYF,TGCAGTGCTAGAGATGCAGGAAAGGTGCGCCACGAGCAGTACTTC
TRBJ1-1,many,TRBV28,TRBD1,CASIVGQAGIWGLSTEAFF,TGTGCCAGCATTGTGGGACAGGCTGGAATTTGGGGATTGAGCACTGAAGCTTTCTTT
TRBJ2-3,few,TRBV18,TRBD2,CASSPLAGGLGTDTQYF,TGTGCCAGCTCACCGTTGGCGGGGGGGCTCGGCACAGATACGCAGTATTTT
TRBJ1-2,many,TRBV29-1,.,CSVILAALDYGYTF,TGCAGCGTTATTTTGGCCGCTCTTGACTATGGCTACACCTTC
TRBJ2-7,many,TRBV27,.,CASSFGTTTEQYF,TGTGCCAGCAGTTTCGGGACCACGACCGAGCAGTACTTC
TRBJ2-2,many,TRBV6-1,.,CASSFWTPNTGELFF,TGTGCCAGCAGTTTCTGGACACCGAACACCGGGGAGCTGTTTTTT
TRBJ2-3,many,TRBV7-9,.,CASSFVAGVTDTQYF,TGTGCCAGCAGCTTTGTAGCAGGGGTAACAGATACGCAGTATTTT
TRBJ2-1,few,TRBV7-8,.,CASSSLAPDEQFF,TGTGCCAGCAGCTCACTAGCTCCGGATGAGCAGTTCTTC
TRBJ1-6,.,TRBV7-9,.,CASSLRSRSPLHF,TGTGCCAGCAGCTTACGGAGCCGCTCACCCCTCCACTTT
TRBJ1-3,few,TRBV13,.,CASSLIGSGNTIYF,TGTGCCAGCAGCTTAATCGGGTCTGGAAACACCATATATTTT
TRBJ2-7,.,TRBV29-1,.,CSVVKESSYEQYF,TGCAGCGTTGTAAAAGAGAGCTCCTACGAGCAGTACTTC
TRBJ2-7,.,TRBV5-5,.,CASSLTFYEQYF,TGTGCCAGCAGCTTGACTTTCTACGAGCAGTACTTC
TRBJ2-7,.,TRBV7-2,.,CASAQSYEQYF,TGTGCCAGCGCCCAATCCTACGAGCAGTACTTC
TRBJ2-7,many,TRBV10-1,.,CASSESNLPYEQYF,TGCGCCAGCAGTGAGTCGAACCTCCCCTACGAGCAGTACTTC
TRBJ1-1,many,TRBV5-1,TRBD1,CASSPGQGTKAFF,TGCGCCAGCAGCCCGGGACAGGGAACTAAAGCTTTCTTT
TRBJ2-1,many,TRBV7-2,.,CASSLVGLGDNEQFF,TGTGCCAGCAGCTTAGTAGGCCTGGGGGACAATGAGCAGTTCTTC
TRBJ1-2,few,TRBV6-4,.,CASSDSGQANGYTF,TGTGCCAGCAGTGACTCGGGCCAGGCGAATGGCTACACCTTC
TRBJ2-3,few,TRBV7-9,.,CASRGSGEDTQYF,TGTGCCAGCAGGGGGTCAGGTGAAGATACGCAGTATTTT
TRBJ2-7,many,TRBV2,.,CASSERWYEQYF,TGTGCCAGCAGTGAAAGATGGTACGAGCAGTACTTC